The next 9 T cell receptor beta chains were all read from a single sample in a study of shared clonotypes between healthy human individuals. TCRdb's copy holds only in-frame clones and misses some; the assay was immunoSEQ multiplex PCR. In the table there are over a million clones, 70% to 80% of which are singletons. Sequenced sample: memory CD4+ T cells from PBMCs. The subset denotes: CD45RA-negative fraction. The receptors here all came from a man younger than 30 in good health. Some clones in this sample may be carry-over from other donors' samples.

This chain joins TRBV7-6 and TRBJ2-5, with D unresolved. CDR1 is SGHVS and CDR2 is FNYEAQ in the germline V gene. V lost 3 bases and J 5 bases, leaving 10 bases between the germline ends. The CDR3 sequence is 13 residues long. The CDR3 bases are TGTGCCAGCAGCTTTTTTAATCAGGAGACCCAGTACTTC. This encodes CASSFFNQETQYF.

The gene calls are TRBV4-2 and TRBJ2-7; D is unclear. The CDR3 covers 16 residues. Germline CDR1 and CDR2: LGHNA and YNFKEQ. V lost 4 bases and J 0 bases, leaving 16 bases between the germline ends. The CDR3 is CASSLQQSAYSYEQYF. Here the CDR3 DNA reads TGTGCCAGCAGCCTACAGCAGAGCGCCTACTCCTACGAGCAGTACTTC.

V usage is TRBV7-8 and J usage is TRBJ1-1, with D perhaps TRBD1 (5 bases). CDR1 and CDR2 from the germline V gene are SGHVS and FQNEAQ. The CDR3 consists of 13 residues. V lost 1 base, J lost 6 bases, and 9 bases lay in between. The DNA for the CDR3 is TGTGCCAGCAGCTTAGTGGGGGTGTCTGAAGCTTTCTTT. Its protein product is CASSLVGVSEAFF.

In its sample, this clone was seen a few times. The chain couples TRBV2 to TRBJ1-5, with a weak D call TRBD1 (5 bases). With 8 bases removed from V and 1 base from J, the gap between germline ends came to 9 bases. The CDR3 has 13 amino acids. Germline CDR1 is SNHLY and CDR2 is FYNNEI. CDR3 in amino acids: CASVRDSNQPQHF. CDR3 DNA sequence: TGTGCCAGCGTCCGGGACAGCAATCAGCCCCAGCATTTT.

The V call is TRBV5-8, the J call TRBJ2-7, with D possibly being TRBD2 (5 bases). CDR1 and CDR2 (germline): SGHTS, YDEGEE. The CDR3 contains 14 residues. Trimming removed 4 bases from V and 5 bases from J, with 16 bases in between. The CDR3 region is CASSPEAVRDEQYF. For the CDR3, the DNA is TGTGCCAGCAGCCCCGAAGCGGTAAGAGACGAGCAGTACTTC.

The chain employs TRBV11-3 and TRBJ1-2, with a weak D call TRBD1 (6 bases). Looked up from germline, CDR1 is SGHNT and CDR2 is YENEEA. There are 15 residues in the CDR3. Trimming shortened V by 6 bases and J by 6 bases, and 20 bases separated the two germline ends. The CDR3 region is CASRQQPAGVDGYTF. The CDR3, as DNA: TGTGCCAGCAGACAACAGCCAGCAGGGGTGGATGGCTACACCTTC.

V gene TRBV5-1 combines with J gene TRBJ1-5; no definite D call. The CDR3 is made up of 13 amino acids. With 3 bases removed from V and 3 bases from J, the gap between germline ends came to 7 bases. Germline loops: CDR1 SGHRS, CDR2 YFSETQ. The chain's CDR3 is CASSSDPNQPQHF. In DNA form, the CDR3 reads TGCGCCAGCAGCTCCGACCCCAATCAGCCCCAGCATTTT.

Written as DNA, the CDR3 is TGTGCCTGGAGTGTACTGGGACAGGGGGCCGGAAAACTGTTTTTT. Translation: CAWSVLGQGAGKLFF. V is TRBV30 and J is TRBJ1-4; TRBD1 matches at 12 bases. This CDR3 has 15 residues. The germline V gene has CDR1 GTSNPN and CDR2 SVGIG (reference sequence). V dropped 0 bases and J dropped 10; count of bases not matched to a gene: 6.

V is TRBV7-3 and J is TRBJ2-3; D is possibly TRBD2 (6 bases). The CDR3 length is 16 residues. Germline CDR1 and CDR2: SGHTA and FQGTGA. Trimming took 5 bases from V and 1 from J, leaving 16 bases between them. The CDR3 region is CASSAGASVRTDTQYF. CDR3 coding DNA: TGTGCCAGCAGCGCCGGGGCTAGCGTCCGCACAGATACGCAGTATTTT. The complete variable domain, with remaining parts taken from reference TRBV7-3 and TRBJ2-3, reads GAGVSQTPSNKVTEKGKYVELRCDPISGHTALYWYRQSLGQGPEFLIYFQGTGAADDSGLPNDRFFAVRPEGSVSTLKIQRTERGDSAVYLCASSAGASVRTDTQYFGPGTRLTVL.